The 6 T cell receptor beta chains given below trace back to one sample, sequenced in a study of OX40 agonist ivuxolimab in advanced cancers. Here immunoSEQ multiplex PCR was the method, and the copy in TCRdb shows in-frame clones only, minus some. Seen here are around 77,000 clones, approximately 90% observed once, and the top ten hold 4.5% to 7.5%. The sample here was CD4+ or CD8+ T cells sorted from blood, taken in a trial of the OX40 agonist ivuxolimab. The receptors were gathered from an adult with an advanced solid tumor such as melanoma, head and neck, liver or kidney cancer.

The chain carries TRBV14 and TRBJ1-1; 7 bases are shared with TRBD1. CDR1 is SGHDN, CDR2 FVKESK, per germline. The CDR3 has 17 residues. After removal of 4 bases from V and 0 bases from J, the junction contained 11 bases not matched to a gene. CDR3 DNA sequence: TGTGCCAGCAGCCCCCTAATCGGACAGGCCATGAACACTGAAGCTTTCTTT. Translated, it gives CASSPLIGQAMNTEAFF.

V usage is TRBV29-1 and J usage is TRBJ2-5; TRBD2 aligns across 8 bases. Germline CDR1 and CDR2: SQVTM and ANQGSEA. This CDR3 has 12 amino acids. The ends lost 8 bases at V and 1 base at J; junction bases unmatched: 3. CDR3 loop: CSFREGQETQYF. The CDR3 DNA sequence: TGCAGCTTTCGGGAGGGCCAAGAGACCCAGTACTTC.

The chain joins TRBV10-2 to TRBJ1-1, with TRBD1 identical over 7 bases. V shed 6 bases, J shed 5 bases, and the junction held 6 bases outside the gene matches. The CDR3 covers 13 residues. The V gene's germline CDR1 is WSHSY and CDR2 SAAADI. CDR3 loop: CASRTGRGTEAFF. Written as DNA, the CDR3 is TGCGCCAGCAGGACAGGGAGAGGTACTGAAGCTTTCTTT.

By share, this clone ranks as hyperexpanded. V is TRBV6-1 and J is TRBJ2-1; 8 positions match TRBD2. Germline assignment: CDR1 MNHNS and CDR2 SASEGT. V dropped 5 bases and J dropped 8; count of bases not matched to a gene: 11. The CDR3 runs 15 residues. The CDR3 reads CASSFRAGAGDEQFF. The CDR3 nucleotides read TGTGCCAGCAGTTTCCGAGCGGGAGCGGGCGATGAGCAGTTCTTC.

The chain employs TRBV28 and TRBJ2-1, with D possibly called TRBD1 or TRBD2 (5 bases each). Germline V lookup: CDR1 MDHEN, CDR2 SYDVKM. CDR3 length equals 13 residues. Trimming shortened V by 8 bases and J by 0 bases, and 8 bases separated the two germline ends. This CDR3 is CASAGSSYNEQFF. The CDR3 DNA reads TGTGCCAGCGCAGGGAGCTCCTACAATGAGCAGTTCTTC.

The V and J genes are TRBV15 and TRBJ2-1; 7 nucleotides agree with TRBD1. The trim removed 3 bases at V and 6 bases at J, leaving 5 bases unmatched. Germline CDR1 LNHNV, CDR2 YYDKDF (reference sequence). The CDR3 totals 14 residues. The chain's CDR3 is CATSSYTGVNEQFF. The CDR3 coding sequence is TGTGCCACCAGCAGCTATACAGGGGTCAATGAGCAGTTCTTC.